Detailed here is one T cell receptor (beta chain). The CDR3 is made up of 19 amino acids. Time point meaning: newly diagnosed, previously untreated cHL patient sample. It was by magnetic negative selection that CD4+ T cells were purified from thawed PBMCs. This sample was included in a study of PD-1 blockade in classical Hodgkin lymphoma. Sequencing was performed with immunoSEQ multiplex PCR; in TCRdb, only in-frame clones are kept and a portion is missing. This table holds almost 20,000 clones, roughly four fifths found once. The chain carries TRBV21-1 and TRBJ2-3; the table's D call TRBD2 went unverified against the DNA. TRBV21-1 is a pseudogene. Sequenced sample: CD4+ T cells from blood. This TCR was sampled from a human donor with classical Hodgkin lymphoma. Here the CDR3 DNA reads TGTGCCAGCAGCTTCTGGGGGGGACTAGCGGGGCAAAGCGGAGATACGCAGTATTTT. Translating gives CASSFWGGLAGQSGDTQYF.